The TCR beta chain described here comes from a study of cytomegalovirus exposure and HLA in healthy donors. Study-level background: Early release data held roughly 90 million unique TCRs from HLA-typed donors.

Overall study results and limits: The records held CMV serostatus as the only immune exposure information. A later examination showed that TCR association rates differed by HLA locus, with DRB1 most and HLA-C fewest.

It was with 60 Vbeta and 13 Jbeta primers that the PCR ran. TCRdb keeps only in-frame clones here, not all; method: immunoSEQ multiplex PCR. This listing includes about 52,000 clones. About this clone: Its specificity is unknown.

This CDR3 comprises 14 residues. The germline V gene has CDR1 MNHEY and CDR2 SMNVEV (reference sequence). V dropped 2 bases and J dropped 4; count of bases not matched to a gene: 2. The receptor was isolated from a woman in her sixties or seventies in good health and CMV-seropositive. The chain employs TRBV27 and TRBJ2-5; 9 nucleotides align to TRBD2. The sequencing input was PBMCs. CDR3 sequence reads: CASSLAGGRETQYF. Here the CDR3 DNA reads TGTGCCAGCAGTTTAGCGGGGGGGCGAGAGACCCAGTACTTC.